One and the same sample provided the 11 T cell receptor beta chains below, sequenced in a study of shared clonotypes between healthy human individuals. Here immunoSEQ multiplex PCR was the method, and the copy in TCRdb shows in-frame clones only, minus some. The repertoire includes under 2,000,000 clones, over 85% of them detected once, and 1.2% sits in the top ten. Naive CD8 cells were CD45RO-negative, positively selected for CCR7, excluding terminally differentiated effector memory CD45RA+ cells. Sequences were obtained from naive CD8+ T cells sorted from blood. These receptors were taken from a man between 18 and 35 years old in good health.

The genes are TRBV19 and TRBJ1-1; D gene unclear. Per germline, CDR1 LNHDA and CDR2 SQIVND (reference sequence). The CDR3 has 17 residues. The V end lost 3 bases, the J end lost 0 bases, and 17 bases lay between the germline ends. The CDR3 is CASSMVERATMNTEAFF. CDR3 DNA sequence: TGTGCCAGTAGTATGGTCGAAAGGGCAACCATGAACACTGAAGCTTTCTTT.

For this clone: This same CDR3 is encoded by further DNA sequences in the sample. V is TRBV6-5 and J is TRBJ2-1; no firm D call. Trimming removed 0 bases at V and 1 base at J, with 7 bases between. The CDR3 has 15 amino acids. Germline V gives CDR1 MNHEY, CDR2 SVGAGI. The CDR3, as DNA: TGTGCCAGCAGTTACTCGGCGGAGTCCTACAATGAGCAGTTCTTC. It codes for CASSYSAESYNEQFF.

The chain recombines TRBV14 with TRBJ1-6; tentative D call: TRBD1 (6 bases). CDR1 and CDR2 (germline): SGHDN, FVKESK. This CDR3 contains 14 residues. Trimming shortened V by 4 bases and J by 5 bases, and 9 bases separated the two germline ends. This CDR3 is CASSLTGNNSPLHF. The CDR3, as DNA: TGTGCCAGCAGCCTTACAGGGAATAATTCACCCCTCCACTTT.

CDR3 sequence reads: CASSLGAENNSPLHF. The CDR3 DNA follows: TGCGCCAGCAGCCTGGGAGCGGAGAATAATTCACCCCTCCACTTT. The V and J genes are TRBV4-1 and TRBJ1-6; D gene ambiguous. The V and J ends lost 4 bases and 5 bases respectively, with 12 bases between them. Germline CDR1 and CDR2: MGHRA and YSYEKL. This CDR3 contains 15 residues.

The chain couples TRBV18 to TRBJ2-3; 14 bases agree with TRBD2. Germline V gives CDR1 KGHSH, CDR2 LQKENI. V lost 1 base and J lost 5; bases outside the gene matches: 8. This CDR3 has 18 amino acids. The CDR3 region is CASSPLLGTSGSGDTQYF. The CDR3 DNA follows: TGTGCCAGCTCACCACTATTAGGGACTAGCGGGAGTGGAGATACGCAGTATTTT.

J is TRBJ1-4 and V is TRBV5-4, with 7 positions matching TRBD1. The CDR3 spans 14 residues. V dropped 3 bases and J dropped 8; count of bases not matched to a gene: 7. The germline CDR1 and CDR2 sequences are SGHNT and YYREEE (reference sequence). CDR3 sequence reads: CASSSLDRDEKLFF. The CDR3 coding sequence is TGTGCCAGCAGCTCCCTCGACAGGGACGAAAAACTGTTTTTT. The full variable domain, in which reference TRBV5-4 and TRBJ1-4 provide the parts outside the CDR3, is ETGVTQSPTHLIKTRGQQVTLRCSSQSGHNTVSWYQQALGQGPQFIFQYYREEENGRGNFPPRFSGLQFPNYSSELNVNALELDDSALYLCASSSLDRDEKLFFGSGTQLSVL.

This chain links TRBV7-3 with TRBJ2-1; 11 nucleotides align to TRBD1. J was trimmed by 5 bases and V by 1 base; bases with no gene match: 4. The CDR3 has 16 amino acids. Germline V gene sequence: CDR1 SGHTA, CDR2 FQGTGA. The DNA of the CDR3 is TGTGCCAGCAGCTTAAGAGGGACAGGGGGTAACAATGAGCAGTTCTTC. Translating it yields CASSLRGTGGNNEQFF.

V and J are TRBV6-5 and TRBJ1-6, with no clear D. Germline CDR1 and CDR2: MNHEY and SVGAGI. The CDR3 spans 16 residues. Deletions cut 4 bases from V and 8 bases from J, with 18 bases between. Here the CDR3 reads CASSSPSRSVDSPLHF. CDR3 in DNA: TGTGCCAGCAGTTCTCCCAGCCGGAGTGTCGATTCACCCCTCCACTTT.

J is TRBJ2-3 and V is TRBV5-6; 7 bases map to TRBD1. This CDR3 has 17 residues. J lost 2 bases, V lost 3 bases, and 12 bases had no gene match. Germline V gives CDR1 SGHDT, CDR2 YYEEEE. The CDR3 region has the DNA TGTGCCAGCAGCTCTACCGGACAGGAGGATCCCACAGATACGCAGTATTTT. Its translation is CASSSTGQEDPTDTQYF.

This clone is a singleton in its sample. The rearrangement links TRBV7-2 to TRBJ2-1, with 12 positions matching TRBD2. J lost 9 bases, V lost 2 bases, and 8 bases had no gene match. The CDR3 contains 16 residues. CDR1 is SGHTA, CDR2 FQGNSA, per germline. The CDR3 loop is CASSLWSLAGGREQFF. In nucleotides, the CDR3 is TGTGCCAGCAGCTTATGGAGTCTAGCGGGAGGGCGTGAGCAGTTCTTC.

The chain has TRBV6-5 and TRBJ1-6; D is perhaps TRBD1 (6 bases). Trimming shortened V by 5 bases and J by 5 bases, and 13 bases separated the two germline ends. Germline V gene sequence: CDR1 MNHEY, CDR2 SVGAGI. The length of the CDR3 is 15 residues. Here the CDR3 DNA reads TGTGCCAGCAGTGCTCAGGGGTGGGATAATTCACCCCTCCACTTT. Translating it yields CASSAQGWDNSPLHF.